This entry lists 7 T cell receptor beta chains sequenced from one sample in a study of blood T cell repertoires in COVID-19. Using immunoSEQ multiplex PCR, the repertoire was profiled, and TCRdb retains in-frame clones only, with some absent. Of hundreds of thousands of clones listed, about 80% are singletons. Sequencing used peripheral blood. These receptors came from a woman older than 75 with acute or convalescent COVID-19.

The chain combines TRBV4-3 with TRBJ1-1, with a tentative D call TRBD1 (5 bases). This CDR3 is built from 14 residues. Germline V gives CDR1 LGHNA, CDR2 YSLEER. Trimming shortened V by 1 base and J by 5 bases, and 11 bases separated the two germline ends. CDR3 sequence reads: CASSQGRVLTEAFF. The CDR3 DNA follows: TGCGCCAGCAGCCAAGGCAGGGTTCTGACTGAAGCTTTCTTT.

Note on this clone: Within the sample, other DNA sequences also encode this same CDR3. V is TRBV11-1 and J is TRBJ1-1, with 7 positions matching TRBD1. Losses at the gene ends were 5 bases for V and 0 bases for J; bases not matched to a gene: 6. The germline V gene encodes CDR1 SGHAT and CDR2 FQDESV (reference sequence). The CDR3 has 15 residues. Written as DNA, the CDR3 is TGTGCCAGCAGCCCACGACAGGGTATGAACACTGAAGCTTTCTTT. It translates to CASSPRQGMNTEAFF. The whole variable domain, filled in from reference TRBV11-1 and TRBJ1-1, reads EAEVAQSPRYKITEKSQAVAFWCDPISGHATLYWYRQILGQGPELLVQFQDESVVDDSQLPKDRFSAERLKGVDSTLKIQPAELGDSAMYLCASSPRQGMNTEAFFGQGTRLTVV.

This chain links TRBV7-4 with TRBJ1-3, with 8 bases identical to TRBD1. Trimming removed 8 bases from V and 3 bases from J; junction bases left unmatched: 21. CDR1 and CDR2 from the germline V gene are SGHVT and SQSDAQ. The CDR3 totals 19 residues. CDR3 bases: TGTGCCAGCGGCAACTACCGGACAGGGCGGTGTGATGGTGGAAACACCATATATTTT. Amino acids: CASGNYRTGRCDGGNTIYF. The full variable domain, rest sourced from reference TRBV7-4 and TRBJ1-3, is GAGVSQSPRYKVAKRGRDVALRCDSISGHVTLYWYRQTLGQGSEVLTYSQSDAQRDKSGRPSGRFSAERPERSVSTLKIQRTEQGDSAVYLCASGNYRTGRCDGGNTIYFGEGSWLTVV.

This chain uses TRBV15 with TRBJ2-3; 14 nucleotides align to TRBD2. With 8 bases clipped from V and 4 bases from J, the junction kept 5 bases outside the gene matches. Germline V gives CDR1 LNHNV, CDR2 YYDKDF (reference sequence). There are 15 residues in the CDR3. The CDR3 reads CATYSGLAGADTQYF. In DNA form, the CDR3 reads TGTGCCACCTATTCGGGACTAGCGGGAGCAGATACGCAGTATTTT.

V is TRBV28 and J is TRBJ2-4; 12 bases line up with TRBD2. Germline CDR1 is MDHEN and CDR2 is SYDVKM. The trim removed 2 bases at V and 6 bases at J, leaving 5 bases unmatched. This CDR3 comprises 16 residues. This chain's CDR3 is CASSLSLAGGVNIQYF. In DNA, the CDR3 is TGTGCCAGCAGTTTAAGCCTAGCGGGGGGGGTAAACATTCAGTACTTC.

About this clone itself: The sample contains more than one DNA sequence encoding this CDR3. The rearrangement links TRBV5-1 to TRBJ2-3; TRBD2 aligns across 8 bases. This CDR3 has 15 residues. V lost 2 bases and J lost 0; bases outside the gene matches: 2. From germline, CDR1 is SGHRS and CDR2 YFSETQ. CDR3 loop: CASSFLAGSTDTQYF. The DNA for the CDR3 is TGCGCCAGCAGCTTCTTAGCGGGAAGCACAGATACGCAGTATTTT.

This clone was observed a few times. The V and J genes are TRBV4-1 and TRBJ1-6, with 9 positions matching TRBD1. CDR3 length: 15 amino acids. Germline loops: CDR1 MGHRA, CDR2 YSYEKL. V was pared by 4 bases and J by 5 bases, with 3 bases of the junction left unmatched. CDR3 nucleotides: TGCGCCAGCAGCCTCCGGGACAGGGATAATTCACCCCTCCACTTT. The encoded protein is CASSLRDRDNSPLHF.